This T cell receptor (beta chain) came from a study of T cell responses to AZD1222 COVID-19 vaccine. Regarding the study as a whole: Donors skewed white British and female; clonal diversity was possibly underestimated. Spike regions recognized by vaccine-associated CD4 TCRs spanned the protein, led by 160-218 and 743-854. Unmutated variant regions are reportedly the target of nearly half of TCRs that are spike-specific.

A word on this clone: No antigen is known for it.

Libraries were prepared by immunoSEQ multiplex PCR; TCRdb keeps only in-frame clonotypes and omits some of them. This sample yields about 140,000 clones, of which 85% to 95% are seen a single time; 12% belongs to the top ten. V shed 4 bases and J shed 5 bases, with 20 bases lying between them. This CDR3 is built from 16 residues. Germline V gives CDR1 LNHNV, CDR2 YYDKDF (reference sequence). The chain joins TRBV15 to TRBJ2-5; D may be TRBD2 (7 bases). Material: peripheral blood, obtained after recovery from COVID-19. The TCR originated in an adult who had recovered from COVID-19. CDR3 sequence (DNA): TGTGCCACCAGCACCGGGCTGGGAGGGGGAAAGGAGACCCAGTACTTC. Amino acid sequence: CATSTGLGGGKETQYF. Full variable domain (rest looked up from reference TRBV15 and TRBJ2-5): DAMVIQNPRYQVTQFGKPVTLSCSQTLNHNVMYWYQQKSSQAPKLLFHYYDKDFNNEADTPDNFQSRRPNTSFCFLDIRSPGLGDTAMYLCATSTGLGGGKETQYFGPGTRLLVL.